One sample yielded the 28 T cell receptor beta chains listed below, sequenced in a study of T cells in Graves' hyperthyroidism and ophthalmopathy (dated by TCRdb to between 2018 and 2020). The library relied on multiplex PCR. For sequencing, an Illumina HiSeq 2000 was employed. The TCR beta CDR3 regions were amplified from the RNA transcripts. The TCR CDR3 was subjected to a first round of RT-PCR using the HTBI primer set and the Qiagen OneStep RT-PCR kit. In-frame beta chains were kept once TCRdb had trimmed the public reads at Q25 with fastp and called clones with MiXCR. Each CDR3 protein appears once, grouped with its most common genes and DNA. For this sample there are over 350,000 distinct CDR3 sequences; about 18% appear just once. 40% of the sample is in the top ten clones. The material sequenced was blood. Receptors originate from a man aged 18 to 30 with Graves' ophthalmopathy.

This clonotype has more than one count but fewer than ten. This CDR3 reads CASGHGTGVSQQLWQETQYF. As DNA, the CDR3 is TGTGCCAGCGGCCACGGGACAGGGGTTTCCCAACAATTATGGCAAGAGACCCAGTACTTC. V and J are TRBV5-5 and TRBJ2-5; 10 bases align to TRBD1. The V and J ends lost 7 bases and 2 bases, in that order; junction bases with no gene match: 23. The V gene's germline CDR1 is SGHKS and CDR2 YYEKEE (reference sequence). The CDR3 totals 20 residues.

The chain has TRBV5-1 and TRBJ1-4; TRBD1 might be the D (6 bases). Germline CDR1 SGHRS, CDR2 YFSETQ. The CDR3 loop spans 15 amino acids. The germline V and J ends were trimmed by 4 bases and 8 bases, with 18 bases remaining between them. CDR3 protein: CASSPWGALKEKLFF. In DNA, the CDR3 is TGCGCCAGCAGCCCGTGGGGGGCCCTAAAAGAAAAACTGTTTTTT.

This clonotype has ten or more counts. V is TRBV11-3 and J is TRBJ2-1; tentative D call: TRBD2 (5 bases). The CDR3 is 15 amino acids. V lost 5 bases, J lost 9 bases, and 20 bases lay in between. The germline CDR1 and CDR2 sequences are SGHNT and YENEEA. This CDR3 reads CASSTMEASLGEQFF. The DNA for the CDR3 is TGTGCCAGCAGCACCATGGAGGCTAGTCTCGGTGAGCAGTTCTTC. The full variable domain, its missing parts supplied by reference TRBV11-3 and TRBJ2-1, is EAGVVQSPRYKIIEKKQPVAFWCNPISGHNTLYWYLQNLGQGPELLIRYENEEAVDDSQLPKDRFSAERLKGVDSTLKIQPAELGDSAVYLCASSTMEASLGEQFFGPGTRLTVL.

This clonotype was picked up many times. The CDR3 region is CASSRLEHPYQETQYF. DNA for the CDR3: TGTGCCAGCAGCCGTTTGGAACACCCGTACCAAGAGACCCAGTACTTC. The V gene is TRBV7-9, the J gene TRBJ2-5, with no clear D. This CDR3 is built from 16 residues. V lost 5 bases to trimming and J lost 0 bases, with 16 bases between them. In germline, CDR1 is SEHNR, CDR2 FQNEAQ (reference sequence). The variable domain in full, with the rest retrieved from reference TRBV7-9 and TRBJ2-5, is DTGVSQNPRHKITKRGQNVTFRCDPISEHNRLYWYRQTLGQGPEFLTYFQNEAQLEKSRLLSDRFSAERPKGSFSTLEIQRTEQGDSAMYLCASSRLEHPYQETQYFGPGTRLLVL.

The CDR3 is CASSVAPSYEQYF. The CDR3 DNA reads as TGTGCCAGCAGCGTAGCCCCTTCCTACGAGCAGTACTTC. V and J are TRBV9 and TRBJ2-7; D is uncertain. The CDR3 contains 13 residues. V lost 0 bases and J lost 1, with 5 bases in between. Germline V CDR1 and CDR2: SGDLS, YYNGEE.

V usage is TRBV19 and J usage is TRBJ1-4, with TRBD1 identical over 8 bases. Germline V CDR1 and CDR2: LNHDA, SQIVND (reference sequence). The CDR3 covers 14 residues. The V gene end was trimmed by 6 bases and the J gene end by 8 bases; junction bases not matched to a gene: 8. Here the CDR3 reads CASRRTGGGEKLFF. The CDR3 nucleotides read TGTGCCAGTAGACGAACAGGGGGTGGCGAAAAACTGTTTTTT.

Many counts were recorded for this clonotype. The chain carries TRBV12-3 or TRBV12-4 and TRBJ1-6, with D tentatively TRBD1 (6 bases). There are 13 residues in the CDR3. V lost 5 bases to trimming and J lost 7 bases, with 9 bases between them. As DNA, the CDR3 is TGTGCCAGCAGTCCGGACAGCAATTCACCCCTCCACTTT. Translated: CASSPDSNSPLHF.

This clonotype has ten or more counts. The chain joins TRBV11-2 to TRBJ2-1, with 12 bases fitting TRBD2. Trimming took 1 base from V and 3 from J; bases not matched to a gene: 7. Germline CDR1 reads SGHAT; CDR2 reads FQNNGV. The CDR3 runs to 18 residues. The CDR3 loop is CASSLVTSGGPHYNEQFF. The CDR3 bases are TGTGCCAGCAGCTTAGTGACTAGCGGGGGACCTCACTACAATGAGCAGTTCTTC. The full variable domain, in which reference TRBV11-2 and TRBJ2-1 provide the parts outside the CDR3, is EAGVAQSPRYKIIEKRQSVAFWCNPISGHATLYWYQQILGQGPKLLIQFQNNGVVDDSQLPKDRFSAERLKGVDSTLKIQPAKLEDSAVYLCASSLVTSGGPHYNEQFFGPGTRLTVL.

The V call is TRBV2, the J call TRBJ2-3; 9 bases match TRBD2. Germline CDR1 reads SNHLY; CDR2 reads FYNNEI. This CDR3 region has 16 residues. Germline trimming cut 2 bases from V and 6 bases from J; bases unmatched to any gene: 9. CDR3 nucleotides: TGTGCCAGCAGTGAATTGGGGCGGGGGGGCTGGGATACGCAGTATTTT. Its translation is CASSELGRGGWDTQYF. The full variable domain, rest sourced from reference TRBV2 and TRBJ2-3, is EPEVTQTPSHQVTQMGQEVILRCVPISNHLYFYWYRQILGQKVEFLVSFYNNEISEKSEIFDDQFSVERPDGSNFTLKIRSTKLEDSAMYFCASSELGRGGWDTQYFGPGTRLTVL.

The chain carries TRBV19 and TRBJ1-1; 8 bases line up with TRBD1. The germline V gene has CDR1 LNHDA and CDR2 SQIVND (reference sequence). The V and J ends lost 4 bases and 7 bases, in that order; junction bases with no gene match: 5. CDR3 length: 13 amino acids. CDR3 DNA: TGTGCCAGTAGTACCCAAGGGACAGGTGAAGCTTTCTTT. It encodes CASSTQGTGEAFF.

The DNA of the CDR3 is TGTGCCAGCTCACTGAGGAGCCTGAACACTGAAGCTTTCTTT. Its protein product is CASSLRSLNTEAFF. The chain links TRBV18 to TRBJ1-1; D unresolved. This CDR3 is 14 amino acids long. Germline values: CDR1 KGHSH, CDR2 LQKENI. V dropped 4 bases and J dropped 0 bases, with 9 bases sitting between them.

This clonotype was detected ten times or more. The chain employs TRBV7-2 and TRBJ1-5; D remains ambiguous. CDR1 SGHTA and CDR2 FQGNSA come from the germline V gene. Between the trimmed V and J ends, which lost 1 base and 1 base, there was a span of 5 bases. The CDR3 has 14 residues. The CDR3 coding sequence is TGTGCCAGCAGCTTAGAACGGAGCAATCAGCCCCAGCATTTT. As protein: CASSLERSNQPQHF.

The chain recombines TRBV7-9 with TRBJ2-3, with 11 bases matching TRBD2. J gave up 1 base and V 5 bases, and 20 bases lay outside the gene matches. Per the germline V gene, CDR1 is SEHNR and CDR2 is FQNEAQ (reference sequence). This CDR3 is 21 amino acids long. CDR3 bases: TGTGCCAGCAGCCGATCAAAACATGAGCTAGCGGGGGGTCCAGGCACAGATACGCAGTATTTT. Translation gives CASSRSKHELAGGPGTDTQYF.

In this sample, this clonotype turned up many times. The chain employs TRBV3-1 and TRBJ2-1; 7 nucleotides line up with TRBD1. Germline trimming cut 5 bases from V and 8 bases from J; bases unmatched to any gene: 0. Germline V gives CDR1 LGHDT, CDR2 YNNKEL (reference sequence). The CDR3 covers 11 residues. The CDR3 here is CASSDRDEQFF. The CDR3 coding sequence is TGTGCCAGCAGCGACAGGGATGAGCAGTTCTTC.

This clonotype was seen repeatedly, ten times or more. The V call is TRBV7-3, the J call TRBJ2-1, with 7 positions matching TRBD2. Germline V gives CDR1 SGHTA, CDR2 FQGTGA. V shed 2 bases and J 3 bases; nucleotides not matched to a gene: 4. CDR3 length: 15 amino acids. As DNA, the CDR3 is TGTGCCAGCAGCTTAGGGGGGGAGGTCTACAATGAGCAGTTCTTC. The encoded protein is CASSLGGEVYNEQFF.

This clonotype was seen many times. The V and J genes are TRBV24-1 and TRBJ2-2, with 8 bases identical to TRBD1. Germline V gives CDR1 KGHDR, CDR2 SFDVKD. CDR3 size: 16 residues. With 2 bases clipped from V and 5 bases from J, the junction kept 6 bases outside the gene matches. The CDR3 here is CATSDSGQGATGELFF. The CDR3 nucleotides are TGTGCCACCAGTGATTCCGGACAGGGAGCAACCGGGGAGCTGTTTTTT.

In the case of this clonotype: A read error may explain this, as a much larger clone is one base away. The chain recombines TRBV20-1 with TRBJ1-2; maybe TRBD1 (5 bases). This CDR3 has 12 amino acids. Germline CDR1 reads DFQATT; CDR2 reads SNEGSKA (reference sequence). V gave up 6 bases and J gave up 8 bases, with 16 bases separating them. CDR3 DNA: TGCAGTGCGCTTGTTCGACAGCGGGGCTACACCTTC. Residues: CSALVRQRGYTF.

This chain connects TRBV20-1 to TRBJ1-5, with a weak D call TRBD1 (5 bases). Trimming cost V 6 bases and J 2 bases, with 17 bases left between them. Germline V gives CDR1 DFQATT, CDR2 SNEGSKA (reference sequence). The CDR3 extends over 15 amino acids. The CDR3 DNA is TGCAGTGCCACGGGAGGGGTTTCCGGCAATCAGCCCCAGCATTTT. This gives the protein CSATGGVSGNQPQHF.

This clonotype has at least ten counts. V usage is TRBV7-2 and J usage is TRBJ1-2; D gene unclear. V lost 5 bases, J lost 7 bases, and 11 bases lay in between. The CDR3 has 12 residues. Germline V lookup: CDR1 SGHTA, CDR2 FQGNSA. As DNA, the CDR3 is TGTGCCAGCAGCCGCGGACGGCCTGGCTACACCTTC. Translating it yields CASSRGRPGYTF.

This clonotype was counted between two and nine times. This chain links TRBV24-1 with TRBJ2-5, with D uncertain. The CDR3 loop spans 13 amino acids. Looked up from germline, CDR1 is KGHDR and CDR2 is SFDVKD. V dropped 9 bases and J dropped 0 bases, with 10 bases sitting between them. The CDR3 region is CATADSYQETQYF. Written as DNA, the CDR3 is TGTGCCACCGCAGACTCATACCAAGAGACCCAGTACTTC.

This clonotype was observed many times. The rearrangement links TRBV6-1 to TRBJ1-4; TRBD1 agrees at 7 bases. The V segment lost 5 bases and the J segment 0 bases; nucleotides outside the gene matches: 3. The CDR3 has 15 residues. Germline CDR1 MNHNS, CDR2 SASEGT. The CDR3 coding sequence is TGTGCCAGCAGTTACAGGGGTTCAACTAATGAAAAACTGTTTTTT. Residues: CASSYRGSTNEKLFF.

This clonotype came up many times. This chain links TRBV7-9 with TRBJ2-7; 14 bases map to TRBD2. V dropped 5 bases and J dropped 1; count of bases not matched to a gene: 10. The germline V gene has CDR1 SEHNR and CDR2 FQNEAQ (reference sequence). CDR3 length: 18 amino acids. The DNA for the CDR3 is TGTGCCAGCAGCGAAACCGGGACTAGCGGGGGTGTATCCTACGAGCAGTACTTC. This gives the protein CASSETGTSGGVSYEQYF.

This clonotype was counted ten times or more. V and J are TRBV4-1 and TRBJ1-5; D is possibly TRBD1 (5 bases). CDR3 length equals 13 residues. V lost 6 bases to trimming and J lost 5 bases, with 11 bases between them. In germline, CDR1 is MGHRA, CDR2 YSYEKL. The CDR3 region has the DNA TGCGCCAGCAGTGGGGGAGGGTATCAGCCCCAGCATTTT. It codes for CASSGGGYQPQHF.

Many counts were recorded for this clonotype. The chain carries TRBV6-6 and TRBJ2-7, with D possibly being TRBD1 (6 bases). Trimming removed 0 bases from V and 5 bases from J, with 11 bases in between. This CDR3 has 14 residues. The germline V gene has CDR1 MNHNY and CDR2 SVGAGI (reference sequence). This CDR3 reads CASSYSRNRDEQYF. CDR3 DNA sequence: TGTGCCAGCAGTTACTCGAGAAACAGGGACGAGCAGTACTTC.

In its sample, this clonotype was seen many times. The J gene is TRBJ1-2, the V gene TRBV9, with D maybe TRBD1 (6 bases). CDR1 and CDR2 (germline): SGDLS, YYNGEE. V lost 4 bases to trimming and J lost 9 bases, with 16 bases between them. This CDR3 region has 13 residues. The CDR3 DNA reads as TGTGCCAGCAGCCCCCAAGGGGGGTCTAGCTACACCTTC. Protein: CASSPQGGSSYTF.

The chain joins TRBV7-9 to TRBJ2-1; 12 positions agree with TRBD2. The V gene's germline CDR1 is SEHNR and CDR2 FQNEAQ (reference sequence). There are 19 residues in the CDR3. Losses at the gene ends were 6 bases for V and 0 bases for J; bases not matched to a gene: 12. The CDR3 is CASSRDSSGGVSSYNEQFF. The DNA of the CDR3 is TGTGCCAGCAGTCGGGACTCTAGCGGGGGGGTGAGCTCCTACAATGAGCAGTTCTTC.

This clonotype appeared many times. The genes are TRBV2 and TRBJ2-3, with TRBD1 as a possible D gene (6 bases). Germline V CDR1 and CDR2: SNHLY, FYNNEI. V was shortened by 7 bases and J by 2 bases, with 13 bases between the two germline ends. The CDR3 covers 14 residues. The CDR3 DNA reads as TGTGCCAGCACCGGACAGAAATTCACAGATACGCAGTATTTT. The encoded protein is CASTGQKFTDTQYF.

V usage is TRBV6-1 and J usage is TRBJ2-3; 11 positions agree with TRBD2. Looked up from germline, CDR1 is MNHNS and CDR2 is SASEGT. CDR3 length equals 16 residues. Unmatched junction bases numbered 7, after V lost 6 bases and J lost 2 bases. DNA of the CDR3: TGTGCCAGCAGGGGACCGGGACTAGCGGACACAGATACGCAGTATTTT. Translating it yields CASRGPGLADTDTQYF.